This T cell receptor beta chain comes out of a study of blood T cell repertoires in COVID-19. Looking at the study overall: The cDNA or gDNA used as material had been derived from T cells, B-cell-depleted T cells, or PBMCs.

V lost 3 bases to trimming and J lost 1 base, with 12 bases between them. In germline, CDR1 is SNHLY, CDR2 FYNNEI. The CDR3 is 15 amino acids. In assigning cohorts, the study relied on participant-reported clinical history. In the authors' workflow: For nucleated cells, counts were estimated from reference gene primer amplification. Assay: immunoSEQ multiplex PCR; the TCRdb copy retains only in-frame clones and omits some. V, J and clone size are those of that table, while D and trimming were read from the DNA. This table has approximately 360,000 clones, roughly 90% appearing once. The source material was PBMCs or T cells enriched from blood (not recorded which). The chain has TRBV2 and TRBJ1-2; D remains unclear. This sequence was found in a woman under 40 with acute COVID-19. CDR3 residues: CASSEGRIYNYGYTF. The CDR3 nucleotides are TGTGCCAGCAGTGAGGGCCGGATATATAACTATGGCTACACCTTC.